Each of the 10 T cell receptor beta chains below was sequenced from the same sample in a study of T-cell memory formation after mild COVID-19. TCRdb independently ran MiXCR on the 5' RACE reads; one entry per CDR3 protein. The sample has around 340,000 distinct CDR3 sequences, 10% to 15% seen once. The sample consisted of PBMCs or a T cell subset sorted from them (not recorded which). Receptors were obtained from a man aged 18 to 29 who had mild COVID-19 (a few samples of this study predate the infection). Cell type and time point are not known.

The chain couples TRBV19 to TRBJ2-2, with D uncertain. Germline V CDR1 and CDR2: LNHDA, SQIVND (reference sequence). With 3 bases removed from V and 4 bases from J, the gap between germline ends came to 9 bases. There are 14 residues in the CDR3. The CDR3 loop reads CASSIASPTGELFF. For the CDR3, the DNA is TGTGCCAGTAGTATCGCCAGCCCCACCGGGGAGCTGTTTTTT.

This clonotype occurred a few times. The rearrangement joins TRBV20-1 to TRBJ1-2, with D perhaps TRBD1 (6 bases). This CDR3 comprises 13 residues. Germline assignment: CDR1 DFQATT and CDR2 SNEGSKA (reference sequence). Deletions cut 0 bases from V and 7 bases from J, with 12 bases between. In DNA form, the CDR3 reads TGCAGTGCTAGAGATGGGACATCGGGTGGCTACACCTTC. Amino acid sequence: CSARDGTSGGYTF.

The chain uses TRBV7-2 and TRBJ1-2; tentative D call: TRBD1 (5 bases). Between the trimmed V and J ends, which lost 5 bases and 8 bases, there was a span of 21 bases. The length of the CDR3 is 15 residues. Germline lookup yields CDR1 SGHTA and CDR2 FQGNSA. The CDR3 loop is CASSPLQGALGGYTF. As DNA, the CDR3 is TGTGCCAGCAGCCCGCTTCAGGGAGCTCTAGGAGGCTACACCTTC.

This clonotype showed up just a few times. V is TRBV4-1 and J is TRBJ2-7, with D possibly TRBD1 on 7 matching bases. The V end lost 6 bases, the J end lost 4 bases, and 19 bases lay between the germline ends. The CDR3 spans 15 residues. Germline values: CDR1 MGHRA, CDR2 YSYEKL. The CDR3 DNA follows: TGCGCCAGCAGTTACGGCGGCAGGGGGGTTTACGAGCAGTACTTC. Amino acids: CASSYGGRGVYEQYF.

The chain couples TRBV7-6 to TRBJ2-2; 8 bases align to TRBD2. Trimming removed 2 bases from V and 5 bases from J; junction bases left unmatched: 7. This CDR3 spans 16 amino acids. Germline loops: CDR1 SGHVS, CDR2 FNYEAQ. The chain's CDR3 is CASSLSISGETGELFF. CDR3 nucleotide sequence: TGTGCCAGCAGCTTATCGATTAGCGGGGAAACCGGGGAGCTGTTTTTT.

The chain links TRBV12-3 or TRBV12-4 to TRBJ2-7; no clear D. Trimming removed 6 bases at V and 9 bases at J, with 18 bases between. CDR3 length: 13 amino acids. The CDR3 protein is CASSQAYSIRQYF. The CDR3 DNA reads TGTGCCAGCAGCCAAGCCTACTCGATCCGGCAGTACTTC.

The rearrangement uses TRBV4-1 and TRBJ2-3; TRBD1 is a possible D gene (5 bases). The CDR3 is 17 residues long. Trimming shortened V by 0 bases and J by 0 bases, and 13 bases separated the two germline ends. The germline CDR1 and CDR2 sequences are MGHRA and YSYEKL. The CDR3 is CASSQDAPGSSTDTQYF. CDR3 sequence (DNA): TGCGCCAGCAGCCAAGACGCGCCAGGGTCTAGCACAGATACGCAGTATTTT.

V and J are TRBV29-1 and TRBJ1-2; D possibly corresponds to TRBD1 (6 bases). The V gene lost 2 bases and the J gene lost 8 bases, with 9 bases spanning the gap. CDR3 size: 11 residues. Looked up from germline, CDR1 is SQVTM and CDR2 is ANQGSEA. CDR3 DNA sequence: TGCAGCGTTGAAACAGGGACAGGCTACACCTTC. This translates into CSVETGTGYTF.

In its sample, this clonotype was seen a few times. DNA of the CDR3: TGCGCCAGCAGCCAAGTGGGCCTTTCGGTGAGAAAACTGTTTTTT. Amino acids: CASSQVGLSVRKLFF. The rearrangement uses TRBV4-1 and TRBJ1-4, with unresolved D. This CDR3 is 15 amino acids long. The V gene lost 1 base and the J gene lost 10 bases, with 16 bases spanning the gap. Germline V gene lookup returns CDR1 MGHRA and CDR2 YSYEKL.

The chain combines TRBV7-2 with TRBJ1-2; D is ambiguous. Germline loops: CDR1 SGHTA, CDR2 FQGNSA. The CDR3 spans 17 residues. V was cut by 1 base and J by 0 bases, with 15 bases left in between. CDR3 sequence reads: CASSLDPGRPSNYGYTF. The CDR3 nucleotides are TGTGCCAGCAGCTTAGACCCGGGGAGGCCCTCTAACTATGGCTACACCTTC.